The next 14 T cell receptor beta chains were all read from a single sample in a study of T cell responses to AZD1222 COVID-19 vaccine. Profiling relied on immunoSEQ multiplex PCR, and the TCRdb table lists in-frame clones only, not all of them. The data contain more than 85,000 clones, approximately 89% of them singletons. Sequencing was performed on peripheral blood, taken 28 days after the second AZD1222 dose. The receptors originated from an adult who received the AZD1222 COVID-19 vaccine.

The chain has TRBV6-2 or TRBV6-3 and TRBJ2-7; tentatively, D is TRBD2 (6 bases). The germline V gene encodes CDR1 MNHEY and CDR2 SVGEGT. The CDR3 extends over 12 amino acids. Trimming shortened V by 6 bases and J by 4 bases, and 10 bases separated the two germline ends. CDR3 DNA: TGTGCCAGCAGCTGGGACTCTTACGAGCAGTACTTC. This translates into CASSWDSYEQYF.

Here the CDR3 DNA reads TGTGCCAGCAGCCCCACAGCGGGGGTCCCGGATCAGCCCCAGCATTTT. Its translation: CASSPTAGVPDQPQHF. The gene calls are TRBV3-1 (or the pseudogene TRBV3-2) and TRBJ1-5, with a tentative D call TRBD1 (5 bases). Germline-derived CDR1 and CDR2 are LGHDT and YNNKEL (reference sequence). This CDR3 contains 16 residues. Trimming took 4 bases from V and 5 from J, leaving 18 bases between them.

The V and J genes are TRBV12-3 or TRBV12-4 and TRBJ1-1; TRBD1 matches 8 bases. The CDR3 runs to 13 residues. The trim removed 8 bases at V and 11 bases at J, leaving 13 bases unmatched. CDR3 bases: TGTGCCAGCGGACAGGGTTGGGCTGATAATGCTTTCTTT. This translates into CASGQGWADNAFF.

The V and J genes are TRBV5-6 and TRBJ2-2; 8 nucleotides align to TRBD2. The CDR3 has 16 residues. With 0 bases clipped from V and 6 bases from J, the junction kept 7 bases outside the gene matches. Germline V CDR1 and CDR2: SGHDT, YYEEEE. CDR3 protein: CASSLDAGRAAGELFF. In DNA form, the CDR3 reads TGTGCCAGCAGCTTGGATGCCGGGAGGGCCGCCGGGGAGCTGTTTTTT.

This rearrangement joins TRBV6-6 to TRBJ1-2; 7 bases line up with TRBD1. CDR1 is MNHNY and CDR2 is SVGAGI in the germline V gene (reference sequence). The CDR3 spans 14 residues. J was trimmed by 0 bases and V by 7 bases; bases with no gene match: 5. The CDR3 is CASTPTGTNYGYTF. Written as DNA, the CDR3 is TGTGCCAGCACCCCGACAGGGACTAACTATGGCTACACCTTC.

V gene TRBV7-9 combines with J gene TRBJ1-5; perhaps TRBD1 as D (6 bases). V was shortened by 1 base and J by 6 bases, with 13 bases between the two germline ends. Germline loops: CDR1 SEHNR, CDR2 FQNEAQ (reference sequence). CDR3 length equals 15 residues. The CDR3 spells CASSLGTGRGQPQHF. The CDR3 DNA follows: TGTGCCAGCAGCTTAGGAACAGGGAGAGGTCAGCCCCAGCATTTT.

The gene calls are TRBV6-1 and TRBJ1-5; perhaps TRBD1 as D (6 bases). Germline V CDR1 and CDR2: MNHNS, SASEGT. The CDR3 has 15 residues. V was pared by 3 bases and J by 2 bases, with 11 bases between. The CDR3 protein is CASSDQAGGNQPQHF. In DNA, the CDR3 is TGTGCCAGCAGTGATCAGGCAGGGGGCAATCAGCCCCAGCATTTT.

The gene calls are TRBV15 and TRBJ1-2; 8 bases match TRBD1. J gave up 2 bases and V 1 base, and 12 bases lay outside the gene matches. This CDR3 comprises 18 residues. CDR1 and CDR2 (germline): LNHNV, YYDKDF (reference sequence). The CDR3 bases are TGTGCCACCAGCAGAGTCGGCCCCCCCAGGACAGGGAACTATGGCTACACCTTC. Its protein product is CATSRVGPPRTGNYGYTF.

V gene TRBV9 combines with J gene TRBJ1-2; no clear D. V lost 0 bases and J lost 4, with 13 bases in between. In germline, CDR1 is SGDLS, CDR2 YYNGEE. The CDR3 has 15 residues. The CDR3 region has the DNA TGTGCCAGCAGCGTAGGGGTAGAAGGGATCTATGGCTACACCTTC. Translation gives CASSVGVEGIYGYTF.

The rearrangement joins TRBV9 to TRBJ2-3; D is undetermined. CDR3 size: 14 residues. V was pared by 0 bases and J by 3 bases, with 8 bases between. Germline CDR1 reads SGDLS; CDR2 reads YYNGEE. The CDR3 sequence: CASSVVDRTDTQYF. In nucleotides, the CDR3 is TGTGCCAGCAGCGTAGTCGACCGTACAGATACGCAGTATTTT.

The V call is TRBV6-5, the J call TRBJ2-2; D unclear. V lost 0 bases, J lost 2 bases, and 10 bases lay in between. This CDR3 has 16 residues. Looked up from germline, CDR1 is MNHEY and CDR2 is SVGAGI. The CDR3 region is CASSYSVSGNTGELFF. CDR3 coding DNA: TGTGCCAGCAGTTACTCGGTTTCCGGAAACACCGGGGAGCTGTTTTTT.

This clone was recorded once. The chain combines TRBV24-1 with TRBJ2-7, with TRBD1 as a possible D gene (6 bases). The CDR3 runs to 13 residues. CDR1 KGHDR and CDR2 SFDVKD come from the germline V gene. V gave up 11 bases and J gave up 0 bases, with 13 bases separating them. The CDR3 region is CAISQGSSYEQYF. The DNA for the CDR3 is TGTGCCATCTCGCAGGGGTCCTCCTACGAGCAGTACTTC.

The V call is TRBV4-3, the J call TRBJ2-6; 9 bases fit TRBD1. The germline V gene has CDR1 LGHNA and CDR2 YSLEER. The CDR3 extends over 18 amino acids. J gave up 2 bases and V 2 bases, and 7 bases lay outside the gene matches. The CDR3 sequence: CASSQLGQGKTGANVLTF. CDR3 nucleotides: TGCGCCAGCAGCCAACTGGGACAGGGAAAGACTGGGGCCAACGTCCTGACTTTC.

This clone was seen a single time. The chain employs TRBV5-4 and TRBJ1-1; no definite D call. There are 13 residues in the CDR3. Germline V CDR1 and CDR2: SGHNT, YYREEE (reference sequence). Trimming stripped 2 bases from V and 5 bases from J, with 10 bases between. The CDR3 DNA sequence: TGTGCCAGCAGCTTTGAGGGTACAACTGAAGCTTTCTTT. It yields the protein CASSFEGTTEAFF.